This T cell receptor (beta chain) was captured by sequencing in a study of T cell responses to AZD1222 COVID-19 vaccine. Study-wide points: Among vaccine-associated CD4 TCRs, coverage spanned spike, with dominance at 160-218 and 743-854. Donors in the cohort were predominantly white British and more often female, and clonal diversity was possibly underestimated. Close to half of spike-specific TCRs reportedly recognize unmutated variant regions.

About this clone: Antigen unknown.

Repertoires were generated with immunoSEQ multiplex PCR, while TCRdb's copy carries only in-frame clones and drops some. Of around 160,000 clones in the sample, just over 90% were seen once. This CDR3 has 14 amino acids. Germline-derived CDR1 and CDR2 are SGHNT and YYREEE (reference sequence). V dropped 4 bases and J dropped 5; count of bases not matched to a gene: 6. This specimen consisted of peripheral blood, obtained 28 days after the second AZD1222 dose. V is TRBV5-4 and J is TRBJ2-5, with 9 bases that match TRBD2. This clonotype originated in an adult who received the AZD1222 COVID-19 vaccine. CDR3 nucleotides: TGTGCCAGCAGCCCAGCGGGGGGCCGTGAGACCCAGTACTTC. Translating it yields CASSPAGGRETQYF.